This T cell receptor (beta chain) was sequenced for a study of cytotoxic CD8 clonotypes in ibrutinib-treated CLL. About the research overall: Response specimens were obtained following a median treatment duration of 12 months, with a range of 6 to 36. Mean productive templates were under 270,000; mean productive rearrangements were roughly 100,000.

TCR beta libraries used approximately 1.9 micrograms of genomic DNA from cryopreserved PBMCs. The CDR3 covers 15 residues. Germline-derived CDR1 and CDR2 are LGHNT and FRNRAP. Trimming shortened V by 4 bases and J by 0 bases, and 11 bases separated the two germline ends. This table comes from immunoSEQ multiplex PCR, and its TCRdb copy is limited to in-frame clones, with some not included. The table has 12,000 or so clones, 79% seen once; the top ten hold more than 15%. The V and J genes are TRBV12-5 and TRBJ2-3, with D tentatively TRBD1 (6 bases). This receptor was taken from a human donor with chronic lymphocytic leukemia. The sample was PBMCs, taken at disease progression, from a patient treated with ibrutinib. The CDR3: CASGSSGASTDTQYF. Here the CDR3 DNA reads TGTGCTAGTGGTTCGTCAGGGGCTAGCACAGATACGCAGTATTTT.